Listed here is a single T cell receptor (beta chain). Its specificity is unknown. This beta chain is an off-target read within a library intended for alpha chains, so its frequency means little. TCRdb re-called the 5' RACE reads through MiXCR, storing one row per CDR3 protein. The table lists roughly 9,800 distinct CDR3 sequences, approximately 58% of them singletons. The sample comes from a study of spatial heterogeneity in lung cancer. Study information: TCR and UMI combinations that were unique each appeared, on average, more than ten times in raw reads.

Germline assignment: CDR1 SQVTM and CDR2 ANQGSEA. There are 11 residues in the CDR3. The V and J ends lost 3 bases and 4 bases respectively, with 6 bases between them. Study observations and caveats: Counts of expanded alpha and beta TCRs within tumors tracked the tumor nonsynonymous mutation count.

This sample's time point: sample taken at primary tumor resection. Donation came from roughly 72 patients with untreated early-stage non-small cell lung cancer. The V gene is TRBV29-1, the J gene TRBJ2-5; unclear D gene. The material sequenced was lung tumor tissue, taken at surgery. The source is a female donor with early-stage non-small cell lung cancer. As DNA, the CDR3 is TGCAGCGTTGACTCTGGAGAGACCCAGTACTTC. Translation: CSVDSGETQYF.